The count of the clone carrying this TCR beta chain is one. Its specificity is unknown. This entry comes from a study of cytomegalovirus exposure and HLA in healthy donors. The PCR used 60 Vbeta and 13 Jbeta primers. The table came from immunoSEQ multiplex PCR; TCRdb's copy has only in-frame clones and leaves some out. The sample records about 190,000 clones, roughly 81% being singletons. General study findings and limits: Several top significant clusters appeared, in a later analysis, to be linked to common viral pathogens. Per a later analysis, HLA-associated TCR beta chains showed more clonal expansion than other, equally common TCR beta chains.

This CDR3 has 12 residues. CDR1 and CDR2 from the germline V gene are MDHEN and SYDVKM. The ends were cut back, 2 bases at V and 8 bases at J, with 6 bases in the middle. The sequence came from a woman in her twenties or thirties in good health and CMV-seropositive. The chain couples TRBV28 to TRBJ1-4; D unresolved. Sequenced sample: PBMCs. The DNA for the CDR3 is TGTGCCAGCAGTTTAAACTGGGAAAAACTGTTTTTT. Translated, it gives CASSLNWEKLFF. Based on the CDR3 plus reference TRBV28 and TRBJ1-4, the full variable domain is DVKVTQSSRYLVKRTGEKVFLECVQDMDHENMFWYRQDPGLGLRLIYFSYDVKMKEKGDIPEGYSVSREKKERFSLILESASTNQTSMYLCASSLNWEKLFFGSGTQLSVL.